The following is a TCR beta chain sequence with its context. The antigen is unknown. Germline V lookup: CDR1 SGHNT, CDR2 YYREEE (reference sequence). This CDR3 is built from 13 residues. About 37,500 genome equivalents of blood DNA were amplified for TRB. TRB was amplified by touch-down multiplex PCR, primer pools A and B combined. TCRdb reanalyzed the multiplex PCR reads and collapses them to one entry per CDR3 protein, without DNA. The repertoire shows a few thousand distinct CDR3 sequences; the top ten hold around 7%. This sample stems from a study of T cell clusters in autoimmune cytopenias. About the study: The median distinct TRB clonotype count was about 2,500 per sample, from a median roughly 55,000 reads. Study-level results: The T cell clusters came from computational analysis alone and lack functional validation.

The same specimen was also included in a second study, on T cell repertoires in aging, cancer and after chemotherapy. According to that study: Untreated cancer patients had significantly lower blood TCR diversity than age-matched healthy donors. The repertoire data cannot show anything about immunological memory following chemotherapy.

The chain has TRBV5-4 and TRBJ2-7; the TCRdb call, TRBD1, lacks DNA for checking. This clonotype was sampled from a human donor in good health. Sequenced: peripheral blood. The CDR3 reads CASSFTGSYEQYF.